The rows below give T cell receptor beta chains drawn from one sample of a study of blood T cell repertoires in COVID-19. Assay used: immunoSEQ multiplex PCR; TCRdb lists only in-frame clones, some missing. The data contain fewer than 500,000 clones, about 90% of them singletons. The sample consisted of PBMCs or T cells enriched from blood (not recorded which). These TCRs come from a woman between 18 and 30 years old with acute COVID-19. The CDR3 runs from the conserved cysteine through the conserved F or W. Each record gives: V gene, CDR3 protein.

V gene: TRBV29-1
CDR3 protein: CSVRSSDRALLNSPLHF

V gene: TRBV30
CDR3 protein: CAWSVTGGSTDTQYF

V gene: TRBV5-8
CDR3 protein: CASSLGLAGEETQYF

V gene: TRBV4-3
CDR3 protein: CASSQGTGYTGELFF

V gene: TRBV5-1
CDR3 protein: CASSLEGDRPQETQYF

V gene: TRBV7-3
CDR3 protein: CASSLGANVADTQYF

V gene: TRBV15
CDR3 protein: CATNQDSWEGKLRNTEAFF

V gene: TRBV19
CDR3 protein: CASSRASGLGDGYTF

V gene: TRBV9
CDR3 protein: CASSVAGTGNEKLFF

V gene: TRBV5-1
CDR3 protein: CASSDTVIGGSEKLFF

V gene: TRBV5-1
CDR3 protein: CASSLGLSGRYEQYF

V gene: TRBV9
CDR3 protein: CASSVEGNSGTTDTQYF

V gene: TRBV5-1
CDR3 protein: CASSAVRDTPLHF

V gene: TRBV14
CDR3 protein: CASSQGLAGSADTQYF

V gene: TRBV4-1
CDR3 protein: CASSQVLGEQYF

V gene: TRBV18
CDR3 protein: CASSRGTGDLNTEAFF

V gene: TRBV4-3
CDR3 protein: CASSQDKAGGPGDTQYF

V gene: TRBV28
CDR3 protein: CASSFAGEYGYTF

V gene: TRBV28
CDR3 protein: CASRGTSWETQYF

V gene: TRBV2
CDR3 protein: CALSRQGVTYEQYF

V gene: TRBV7-2
CDR3 protein: CASSLAAGGPSTDTQYF

V gene: TRBV5-6
CDR3 protein: CASSLDRGLGSPLHF

V gene: TRBV7-9
CDR3 protein: CASSHITGQGRYGYTF

V gene: TRBV4-3
CDR3 protein: CASSQEGGVGEKLFF

V gene: TRBV9
CDR3 protein: CASSKRGNEQFF

V gene: TRBV18
CDR3 protein: CASSILGQTNYNSPLHF

V gene: TRBV6-1
CDR3 protein: CASGGGKRGATDTQYF

V gene: TRBV3-1/TRBV3-2
CDR3 protein: CAGRTELSYPNEKLFF

V gene: TRBV19
CDR3 protein: CASSITSGSDEQYF

V gene: TRBV18
CDR3 protein: CASSLLDSSNTGELFF

V gene: TRBV7-9
CDR3 protein: CASSFTRTSEPYEQYF

V gene: TRBV9
CDR3 protein: CASSVEGAAAAYNEQFF

V gene: TRBV7-3
CDR3 protein: CASSQAGLAGVNSYNEQFF

V gene: TRBV5-8
CDR3 protein: CASSPGQGSNEKLFF

V gene: TRBV7-2
CDR3 protein: CASSLGTGYYEQYF

V gene: TRBV5-5
CDR3 protein: CASSPRGLGNQPQHF

V gene: TRBV5-6
CDR3 protein: CASSFGAGTGFGEQFF

V gene: TRBV2
CDR3 protein: CASSARLAAQETQYF

V gene: TRBV9
CDR3 protein: CASSVDREVINYGYTF

V gene: TRBV7-9
CDR3 protein: CASSPNYEQYF

V gene: TRBV2
CDR3 protein: CASNWRSGSNEKLFF